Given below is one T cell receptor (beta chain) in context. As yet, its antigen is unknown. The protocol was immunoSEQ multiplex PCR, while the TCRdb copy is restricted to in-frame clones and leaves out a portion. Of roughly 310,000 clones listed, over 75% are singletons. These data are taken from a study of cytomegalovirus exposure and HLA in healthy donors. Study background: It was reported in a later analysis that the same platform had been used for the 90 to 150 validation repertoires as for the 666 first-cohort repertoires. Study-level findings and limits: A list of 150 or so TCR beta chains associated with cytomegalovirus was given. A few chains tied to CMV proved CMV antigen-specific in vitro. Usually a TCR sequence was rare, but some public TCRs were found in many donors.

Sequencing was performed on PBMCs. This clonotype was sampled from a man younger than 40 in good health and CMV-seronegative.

The chain's CDR3 is CASSDIIRTGARNYGYTF. The CDR3 nucleotides are TGTGCCAGCAGTGACATAATCCGGACAGGGGCCCGGAACTATGGCTACACCTTC. V and J are TRBV2 and TRBJ1-2; 9 positions match TRBD1. There are 18 residues in the CDR3. The germline V gene encodes CDR1 SNHLY and CDR2 FYNNEI. Trimming cost V 3 bases and J 2 bases; bases outside gene matches: 13. Variable domain in full (rest from reference TRBV2 and TRBJ1-2): EPEVTQTPSHQVTQMGQEVILRCVPISNHLYFYWYRQILGQKVEFLVSFYNNEISEKSEIFDDQFSVERPDGSNFTLKIRSTKLEDSAMYFCASSDIIRTGARNYGYTFGSGTRLTVV.